Here is one TCR beta chain with its context. The data were produced by immunoSEQ multiplex PCR, yet TCRdb's version contains in-frame clones alone and is incomplete. Of about 660,000 clones in the sample, 80% to 90% were seen once. These data come from a study of shared T cell receptors in the human thymus. This sample was also put to use in a study of human thymus T cells. That study reports: Donors were healthy Finnish babies undergoing corrective operations for congenital heart defects. Resections were taken during corrective heart surgery, and the thymus tissue came from these. Thymic as well as blood repertoires seemed to favor certain V and J genes unevenly. Overlap was high between thymic repertoires from unrelated individuals, as reported in related research.

This clonotype was sampled from a boy under two years old with a congenital heart defect. Specimen: thymocytes.

In nucleotides, the CDR3 is TGCGCCAGCAGCCTAGGACGGGGAAGTATGGACATTCAGTACTTC. Its protein product is CASSLGRGSMDIQYF. The chain employs TRBV4-1 and TRBJ2-4; D is perhaps TRBD2 (5 bases). V gave up 4 bases and J gave up 8 bases, with 18 bases separating them. The CDR3 loop spans 15 amino acids. CDR1 and CDR2 from the germline V gene are MGHRA and YSYEKL.